These T cell receptor beta chains were read from a single sample in a study of CD8 T cells in Susac syndrome. TCRdb ran MiXCR on the immunoSEQ multiplex PCR reads and lists one entry per CDR3 protein. Of about 190,000 distinct CDR3 sequences in the sample, approximately 96% are singletons; the top ten hold 0.075% to 0.1%. The sequenced sample was CD4+ T cells from PBMCs. The receptor source for this set is a human donor with Susac syndrome. The CDR3 runs from the conserved cysteine through the conserved F or W. D genes are given only for firm matches. Part of the rows lack a size; the others show once, few, many or a class for expanded clones.

d_call	clone_size	v_call	j_call	cdr3_length	cdr3_nt	cdr3_aa
NA	once	TRBV30	TRBJ1-1	13	TGTGCCTGGAGTGTAAGAGTGAACACTGAAGCTTTCTTT	CAWSVRVNTEAFF
TRBD2	NA	TRBV18	TRBJ2-1	15	TGTGCCAGCTCAATGACTAGCGGGGGGGCACGGGAGCAGTTCTTC	CASSMTSGGAREQFF
TRBD2	NA	TRBV7-2	TRBJ2-1	15	TGTGCCAGCAGCCGACTAGCACAACTCGACAATGAGCAGTTCTTC	CASSRLAQLDNEQFF
NA	NA	TRBV20-1	TRBJ2-2	13	TGCAGTGCTCGTACGAGGCTCACCGGGGAGCTGTTTTTT	CSARTRLTGELFF
NA	NA	TRBV18	TRBJ1-5	16	TGTGCCAGCTCACCAGGACCGGGGGCAGGCAATCAGCCCCAGCATTTT	CASSPGPGAGNQPQHF
NA	once	TRBV5-4	TRBJ2-3	15	TGTGCCAGCAGCTGGGACGGACAGTACACAGATACGCAGTATTTT	CASSWDGQYTDTQYF
NA	NA	TRBV27	TRBJ1-1	14	TGTGCCAGCGGGCCTCGTTCAGTACGCACTGAAGCTTTCTTT	CASGPRSVRTEAFF
TRBD2	once	TRBV27	TRBJ2-7	15	TGTGCCAGCAGTTTCATCGGGGGGGGATCCTACGAGCAGTACTTC	CASSFIGGGSYEQYF
NA	NA	TRBV19	TRBJ1-5	12	TGTGCCAGTAGTTTACAAGGGGGGACCCAGCATTTT	CASSLQGGTQHF
TRBD1	NA	TRBV5-6	TRBJ2-7	12	TGTGCCAGCAGGCGACAGGGCTACGAGCAGTACTTC	CASRRQGYEQYF
NA	NA	TRBV11-2	TRBJ2-1	15	TGTGCCAGCAGCAGGCTTCTCCTGTCGGGCAATGAGCAGTTCTTC	CASSRLLLSGNEQFF
TRBD1	NA	TRBV20-1	TRBJ2-5	11	TGCAGCCCTGGACAGGGTGAGACCCAGTACTTC	CSPGQGETQYF
TRBD1	NA	TRBV6-2/TRBV6-3	TRBJ2-7	15	TGTGCCAGCGGCCGCGGGACAGGGGAGAGGTACGAGCAGTACTTC	CASGRGTGERYEQYF
TRBD2	NA	TRBV5-1	TRBJ2-6	18	TGCGCCAGCAGCTTGGATTCGGGGACTACCTCTGGGGCCAACGTCCTGACTTTC	CASSLDSGTTSGANVLTF
NA	NA	TRBV20-1	TRBJ2-7	15	TGCAGTGCCCGCGACCCCGGGACAAGTCCCTACGAGCAGTACTTC	CSARDPGTSPYEQYF
NA	NA	TRBV20-1	TRBJ1-5	12	TGCAGTGCGGGACATTCGCAACAGCCCCAGCATTTT	CSAGHSQQPQHF
TRBD2	NA	TRBV12-3/TRBV12-4	TRBJ2-3	15	TGTGCCAGCAGGAAAGCGGGGGGGCGCACAGATACGCAGTATTTT	CASRKAGGRTDTQYF
NA	NA	TRBV2	TRBJ2-1	14	TGTGCCAGCAAGGCAGACGGCCACGGTAATGAGCAGTTCTTC	CASKADGHGNEQFF
NA	NA	TRBV29-1	TRBJ1-6	16	TGCAGCGCCCGCCTGGACGGGAGCTCCTATAATTCACCCCTCCACTTT	CSARLDGSSYNSPLHF
TRBD1	once	TRBV19	TRBJ1-1	14	TGTGCCAGTAGGCCCCTGGACAGGAGCACTGAAGCTTTCTTT	CASRPLDRSTEAFF
NA	NA	TRBV29-1	TRBJ1-2	15	TGCAGCGTTACGAAGAGGTTGCACGACAGACTTGGCTACACCTTC	CSVTKRLHDRLGYTF
TRBD1	NA	TRBV6-5	TRBJ1-3	13	TGTGCCAGCAGTAAGGGGGCGCATAACACCATATATTTT	CASSKGAHNTIYF
NA	NA	TRBV5-4	TRBJ1-2	15	TGTGCCAGCAGCTTGGTAGGCAGGGGCACCTATGGCTACACCTTC	CASSLVGRGTYGYTF
TRBD2	NA	TRBV11-2	TRBJ2-1	15	TGTGCCAGCAGGGCTCCTAGCGGCTCCTACAATGAGCAGTTCTTC	CASRAPSGSYNEQFF
TRBD2	NA	TRBV5-1	TRBJ2-7	14	TGCGCCAGCAGCTTCAGCGGGGTCTCCTACGAGCAGTACTTC	CASSFSGVSYEQYF
NA	NA	TRBV6-5	TRBJ1-2	15	TGTGCCAGCAGTTACTCGAGTTCCAGCGCCCGTGGCTACACCTTC	CASSYSSSSARGYTF
TRBD1	NA	TRBV18	TRBJ2-6	16	TGTGCCAGCTCTCCACAGGGGGCGCCCGGGGCCAACGTCCTGACTTTC	CASSPQGAPGANVLTF
TRBD2	NA	TRBV19	TRBJ2-7	15	TGTGCCAGTAGTCCATTAGCGGGGGCTAACTACGAGCAGTACTTC	CASSPLAGANYEQYF
NA	NA	TRBV30	TRBJ2-2	16	TGTGCCTGGAGTGCGCCTAACCGGGGGGCCACCGGGGAGCTGTTTTTT	CAWSAPNRGATGELFF
NA	NA	TRBV29-1	TRBJ2-2	15	TGCAGCGTTATAGGCGGACAACCTAACACCGGGGAGCTGTTTTTT	CSVIGGQPNTGELFF
NA	NA	TRBV20-1	TRBJ1-2	15	TGCAGTGCTAGGAACCCCTTACGAGAGAACTATGGCTACACCTTC	CSARNPLRENYGYTF
NA	NA	TRBV11-2	TRBJ2-6	16	TGTGCCAGCAGCTCTAGGAGTCTCTCTGGGGCCAACGTCCTGACTTTC	CASSSRSLSGANVLTF
NA	NA	TRBV6-5	TRBJ1-1	11	TGTGCCAGCAGATCCCTGACAGAAGCTTTCTTT	CASRSLTEAFF
TRBD1	NA	TRBV7-9	TRBJ2-1	15	TGTGCCAGCAGTTTCAACAGGGGGCGCGACAATGAGCAGTTCTTC	CASSFNRGRDNEQFF
TRBD2	NA	TRBV20-1	TRBJ2-5	16	TGCAGTGCCTATACGGGACTAGCGGGGGGCGGGGAGACCCAGTACTTC	CSAYTGLAGGGETQYF
TRBD1	once	TRBV12-3/TRBV12-4	TRBJ1-2	13	TGTGCCAGCAGTACATGGACAGGGTCTGGCTACACCTTC	CASSTWTGSGYTF
NA	NA	TRBV27	TRBJ2-1	16	TGTGCCAGCAGTTTTCCAGCGGGCGGCTCCTACAATGAGCAGTTCTTC	CASSFPAGGSYNEQFF
NA	NA	TRBV18	TRBJ2-1	15	TGTGCCAGCTCACCCCCGTCCCGAACACGCAATGAGCAGTTCTTC	CASSPPSRTRNEQFF
TRBD1	NA	TRBV7-2	TRBJ1-1	15	TGTGCCAGCAGCCCCCGACAGGGTATAGACACTGAAGCTTTCTTT	CASSPRQGIDTEAFF
TRBD2	NA	TRBV19	TRBJ2-5	14	TGTGCCAGTAGTATAGGAAGCGGGGTTGAGACCCAGTACTTC	CASSIGSGVETQYF
TRBD2	NA	TRBV9	TRBJ2-2	15	TGTGCCAGCAGCGTAGCGGGGGGGCCGACCGGGGAGCTGTTTTTT	CASSVAGGPTGELFF
TRBD1	NA	TRBV3-1	TRBJ1-4	14	TGTGCCAGCAGCCACCGGGACAGGGGTGAAAAACTGTTTTTT	CASSHRDRGEKLFF
TRBD1	once	TRBV5-1	TRBJ1-2	14	TGCGCCAGCAGCTCCCCGGGACAGCCCTATGGCTACACCTTC	CASSSPGQPYGYTF
NA	once	TRBV27	TRBJ2-3	13	TGTGCCAGCAGTCCCCGCCGGACAGATACGCAGTATTTT	CASSPRRTDTQYF
TRBD2	NA	TRBV9	TRBJ2-5	15	TGTGCCAGCAACGTAGCGGGGGGGCTTGCGGAGACCCAGTACTTC	CASNVAGGLAETQYF